This T cell receptor (beta chain) was identified during a study of OX40 agonist ivuxolimab in advanced cancers. The repertoire was sequenced with immunoSEQ multiplex PCR; TCRdb's copy has only in-frame clones and lacks some. Counted here are 55,000 to 65,000 clones, 77% occurring once; the ten biggest clones make up about 6%. Study-wide findings and caveats: Expansion of clones was among the lowest in partial responders at 0.1-3.0 mg/kg.

Germline lookup yields CDR1 SGHTA and CDR2 FQGNSA. The CDR3 is 13 amino acids. The trim removed 4 bases at V and 4 bases at J, leaving 1 base unmatched. Regarding this clone: What it binds is not known.

The chain couples TRBV7-2 to TRBJ1-3, with TRBD1 identical over 7 bases. The sequencing here drew on CD4+ or CD8+ T cells sorted from blood, taken in a trial of the OX40 agonist ivuxolimab. The receptor comes from an adult with an advanced solid tumor such as melanoma, head and neck, liver or kidney cancer. CDR3: CASSWTGGNTIYF. In DNA, the CDR3 is TGTGCCAGCAGCTGGACAGGAGGAAACACCATATATTTT.